One sample yielded the 8 T cell receptor beta chains listed below, sequenced in a study of cytomegalovirus exposure and HLA in healthy donors. The PCR employed 60 Vbeta primers together with 13 Jbeta primers. Sequencing was performed with immunoSEQ multiplex PCR; in TCRdb, only in-frame clones are kept and a portion is missing. The repertoire includes 100,000 to 150,000 clones, 75% to 90% of them detected once, and approximately 10% sits in the top ten. Input material: PBMCs. These TCRs come from a man aged 25-45 years in good health and CMV-seropositive.

The genes are TRBV28 and TRBJ2-1; 15 positions match TRBD2. This CDR3 region has 20 residues. Germline values: CDR1 MDHEN, CDR2 SYDVKM. V lost 3 bases, J lost 8 bases, and 17 bases stayed unmatched. The CDR3 sequence is CASSLTPKWTSGGDIYEQFF. CDR3 nucleotides: TGTGCCAGCAGTTTGACCCCCAAATGGACTAGCGGGGGGGATATCTATGAGCAGTTCTTC.

This sequence joins TRBV9 and TRBJ1-5, with TRBD1 as a possible D gene (5 bases). The CDR3 is 14 residues long. Trimming stripped 3 bases from V and 9 bases from J, with 16 bases between. Germline values: CDR1 SGDLS, CDR2 YYNGEE. CDR3 coding DNA: TGTGCCAGCAGCGGCCGGGACGGGGGGACGCCCCAGCATTTT. Translating it yields CASSGRDGGTPQHF.

The V and J genes are TRBV6-6 and TRBJ2-1; D may be TRBD2 (6 bases). Germline CDR1 and CDR2: MNHNY and SVGAGI (reference sequence). This CDR3 has 14 amino acids. V was shortened by 4 bases and J by 6 bases, with 13 bases between the two germline ends. CDR3 sequence: CASSLGLLGNEQFF. The DNA for the CDR3 is TGTGCCAGCAGTTTGGGACTCCTGGGCAATGAGCAGTTCTTC.

The chain combines TRBV28 with TRBJ1-1; 7 bases align to TRBD1. The CDR3 consists of 16 residues. Losses at the gene ends were 4 bases for V and 0 bases for J; bases not matched to a gene: 8. Germline loops: CDR1 MDHEN, CDR2 SYDVKM. CDR3 in DNA: TGTGCCAGCAGTTCGACCGGGACAGCTATGAACACTGAAGCTTTCTTT. Protein product: CASSSTGTAMNTEAFF.

This chain links TRBV5-5 with TRBJ1-1; D unresolved. The V gene's germline CDR1 is SGHKS and CDR2 YYEKEE (reference sequence). Trimming removed 4 bases from V and 2 bases from J, with 9 bases in between. The CDR3 runs to 13 residues. CDR3 in DNA: TGTGCCAGCAGCCTCTCGAGCAACACTGAAGCTTTCTTT. Amino acid sequence: CASSLSSNTEAFF.

The chain joins TRBV9 to TRBJ1-4, with D perhaps matching TRBD1 (6 bases). The CDR3 is made up of 15 amino acids. CDR1 and CDR2 (germline): SGDLS, YYNGEE. With 5 bases removed from V and 4 bases from J, the gap between germline ends came to 15 bases. Here the CDR3 DNA reads TGTGCCAGCAGTGCTATGGGGGGGCGTAATGAAAAACTGTTTTTT. Its translation is CASSAMGGRNEKLFF. Filled out from reference TRBV9 and TRBJ1-4, the complete variable domain reads DSGVTQTPKHLITATGQRVTLRCSPRSGDLSVYWYQQSLDQGLQFLIQYYNGEERAKGNILERFSAQQFPDLHSELNLSSLELGDSALYFCASSAMGGRNEKLFFGSGTQLSVL.

V gene TRBV27 combines with J gene TRBJ1-1; 7 bases are a match to TRBD1. The CDR3 loop spans 14 amino acids. The V gene end was trimmed by 8 bases and the J gene end by 6 bases; junction bases not matched to a gene: 12. Germline V gene data show CDR1 as MNHEY and CDR2 as SMNVEV (reference sequence). CDR3 region: CASGKSTGNPEAFF. In DNA form, the CDR3 reads TGTGCCAGCGGGAAGTCGACAGGGAATCCTGAAGCTTTCTTT.

This clone was seen a single time. The gene calls are TRBV19 and TRBJ2-3; perhaps TRBD2 as D (5 bases). Germline V gene lookup returns CDR1 LNHDA and CDR2 SQIVND (reference sequence). Trimming left V 4 bases short and J 2 bases short, with 10 bases between. The CDR3 is 14 residues long. The CDR3: CASSTPGFTDTQYF. Here the CDR3 DNA reads TGTGCCAGTAGTACACCGGGATTCACAGATACGCAGTATTTT. Full variable domain (outside the CDR3, taken from reference TRBV19 and TRBJ2-3): DGGITQSPKYLFRKEGQNVTLSCEQNLNHDAMYWYRQDPGQGLRLIYYSQIVNDFQKGDIAEGYSVSREKKESFPLTVTSAQKNPTAFYLCASSTPGFTDTQYFGPGTRLTVL.